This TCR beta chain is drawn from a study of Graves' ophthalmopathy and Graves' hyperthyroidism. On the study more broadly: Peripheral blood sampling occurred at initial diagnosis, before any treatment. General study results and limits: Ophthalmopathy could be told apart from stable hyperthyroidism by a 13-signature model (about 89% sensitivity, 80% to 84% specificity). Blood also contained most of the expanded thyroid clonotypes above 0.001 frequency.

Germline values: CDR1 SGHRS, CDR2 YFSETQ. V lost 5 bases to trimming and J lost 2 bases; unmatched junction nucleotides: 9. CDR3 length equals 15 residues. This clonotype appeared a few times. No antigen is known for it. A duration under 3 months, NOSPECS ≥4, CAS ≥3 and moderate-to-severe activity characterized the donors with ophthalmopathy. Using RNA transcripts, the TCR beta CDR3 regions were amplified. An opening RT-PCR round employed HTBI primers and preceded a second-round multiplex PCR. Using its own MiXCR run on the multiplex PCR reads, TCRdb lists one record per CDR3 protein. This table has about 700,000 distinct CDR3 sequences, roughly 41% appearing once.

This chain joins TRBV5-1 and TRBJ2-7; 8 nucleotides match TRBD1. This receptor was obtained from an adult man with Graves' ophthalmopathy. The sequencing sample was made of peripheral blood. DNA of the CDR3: TGCGCCAGCAGATCGGGACAGGTTGCAACCTACGAGCAGTACTTC. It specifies CASRSGQVATYEQYF.